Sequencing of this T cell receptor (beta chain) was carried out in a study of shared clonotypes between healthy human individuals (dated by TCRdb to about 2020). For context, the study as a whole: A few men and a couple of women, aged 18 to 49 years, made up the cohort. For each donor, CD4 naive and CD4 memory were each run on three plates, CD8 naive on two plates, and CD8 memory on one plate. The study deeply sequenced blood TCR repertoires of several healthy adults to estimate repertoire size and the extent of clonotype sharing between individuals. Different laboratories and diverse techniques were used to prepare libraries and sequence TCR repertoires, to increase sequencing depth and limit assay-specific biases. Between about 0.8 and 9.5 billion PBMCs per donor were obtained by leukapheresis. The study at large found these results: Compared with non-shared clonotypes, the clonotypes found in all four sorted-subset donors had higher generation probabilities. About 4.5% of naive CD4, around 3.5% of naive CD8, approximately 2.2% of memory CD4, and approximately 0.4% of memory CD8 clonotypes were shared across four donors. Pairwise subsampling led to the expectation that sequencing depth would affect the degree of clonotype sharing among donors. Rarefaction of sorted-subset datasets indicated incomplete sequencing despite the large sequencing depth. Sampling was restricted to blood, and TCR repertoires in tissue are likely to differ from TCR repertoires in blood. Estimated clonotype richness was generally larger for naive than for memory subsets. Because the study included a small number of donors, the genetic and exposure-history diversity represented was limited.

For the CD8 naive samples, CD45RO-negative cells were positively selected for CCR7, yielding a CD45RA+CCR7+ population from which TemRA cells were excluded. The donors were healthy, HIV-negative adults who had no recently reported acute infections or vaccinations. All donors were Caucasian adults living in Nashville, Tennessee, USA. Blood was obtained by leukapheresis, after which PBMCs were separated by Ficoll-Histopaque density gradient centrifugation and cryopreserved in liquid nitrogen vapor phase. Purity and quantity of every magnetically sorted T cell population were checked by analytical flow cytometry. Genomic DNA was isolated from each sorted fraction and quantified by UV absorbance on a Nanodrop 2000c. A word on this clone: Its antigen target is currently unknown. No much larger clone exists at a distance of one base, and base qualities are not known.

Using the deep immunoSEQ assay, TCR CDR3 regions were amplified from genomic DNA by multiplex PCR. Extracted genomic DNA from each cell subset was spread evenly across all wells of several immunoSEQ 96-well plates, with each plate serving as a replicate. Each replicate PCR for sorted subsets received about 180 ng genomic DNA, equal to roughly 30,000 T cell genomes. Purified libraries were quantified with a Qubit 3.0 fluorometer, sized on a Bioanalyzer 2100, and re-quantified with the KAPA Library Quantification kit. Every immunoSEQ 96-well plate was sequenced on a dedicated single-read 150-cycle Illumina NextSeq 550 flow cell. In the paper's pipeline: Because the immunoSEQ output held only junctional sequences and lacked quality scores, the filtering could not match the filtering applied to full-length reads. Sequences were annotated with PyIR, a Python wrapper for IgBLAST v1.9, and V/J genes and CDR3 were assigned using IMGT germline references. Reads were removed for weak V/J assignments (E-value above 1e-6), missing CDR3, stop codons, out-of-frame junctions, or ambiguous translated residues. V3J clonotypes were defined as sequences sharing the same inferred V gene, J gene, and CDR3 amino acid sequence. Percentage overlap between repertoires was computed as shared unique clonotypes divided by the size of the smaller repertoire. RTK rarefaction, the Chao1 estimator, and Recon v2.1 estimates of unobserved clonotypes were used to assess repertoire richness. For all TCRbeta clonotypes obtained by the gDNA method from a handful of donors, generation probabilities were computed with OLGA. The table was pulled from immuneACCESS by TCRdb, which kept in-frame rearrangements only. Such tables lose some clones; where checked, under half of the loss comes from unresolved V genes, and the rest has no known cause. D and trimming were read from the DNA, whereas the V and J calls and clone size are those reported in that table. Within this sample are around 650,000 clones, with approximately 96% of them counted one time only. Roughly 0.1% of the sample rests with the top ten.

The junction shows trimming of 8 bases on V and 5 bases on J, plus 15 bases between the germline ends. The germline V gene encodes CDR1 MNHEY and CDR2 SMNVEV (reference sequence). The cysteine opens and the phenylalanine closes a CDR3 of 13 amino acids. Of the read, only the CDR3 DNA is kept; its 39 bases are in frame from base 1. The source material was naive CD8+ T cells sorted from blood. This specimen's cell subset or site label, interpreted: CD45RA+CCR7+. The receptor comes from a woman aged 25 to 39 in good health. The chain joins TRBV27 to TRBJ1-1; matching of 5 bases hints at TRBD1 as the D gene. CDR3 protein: CASYPGRRTEAFF. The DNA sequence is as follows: TGTGCCAGCTATCCGGGACGGAGGACTGAAGCTTTCTTT.